The clone carrying this TCR beta chain was detected ten times or more. Germline-derived CDR1 and CDR2 are SEHNR and FQNEAQ (reference sequence). The V end was cut by 11 bases, the J end by 0 bases, with 19 bases between. This CDR3 has 16 amino acids. The data are from a study of T cells after yellow fever vaccination. In the study overall: Some fractions had low cell numbers, and these were prepared with SMART-Seq v4 Ultra Low Input.

TCR cDNA, made by 5'RACE template switching, carried an added universal primer site and UMIs. One entry per CDR3 protein results from TCRdb running MiXCR on the 5' RACE reads. The sample carries some 340,000 distinct CDR3 sequences, approximately 11% recorded once. The V gene is TRBV7-9, the J gene TRBJ2-2; D possibly corresponds to TRBD1 (6 bases). This specimen was CD4+ T cells sorted from PBMCs, taken 45 days after the yellow fever booster vaccination. The clonotype comes from a man between 18 and 35 years old who received the YFV17D yellow fever vaccine. CDR3 in amino acids: CAVNLMDRPNTGELFF. The CDR3 DNA follows: TGTGCCGTCAACCTCATGGACAGACCGAACACCGGGGAGCTGTTTTTT.